This TCR beta chain was recorded in a study of cytomegalovirus exposure and HLA in healthy donors. Those who donated were healthy bone marrow donors. About this clone: Its antigen is unknown.

The CDR3 consists of 13 residues. Trimming cost V 6 bases and J 5 bases; bases outside gene matches: 6. Germline V gives CDR1 MNHEY, CDR2 SMNVEV (reference sequence). PCR involved 60 Vbeta and 13 Jbeta primers. The table came from immunoSEQ multiplex PCR; TCRdb's copy has only in-frame clones and leaves some out. The table has a few hundred thousand clones, under 80% seen once. Whole-study results and caveats: A later analysis appeared to link common viral pathogens to several of the most significant clusters. According to an earlier analysis, most TCR beta V segments yielded productive rearrangements about 90% or about 30% of the time.

The rearrangement links TRBV27 to TRBJ2-7; 8 bases match TRBD1. The receptor's source is a female donor in good health and CMV-seronegative. The sample taken for sequencing was PBMCs. The CDR3 protein is CASRPLTGDEQYF. The DNA for the CDR3 is TGTGCCAGCAGGCCGTTGACAGGGGACGAGCAGTACTTC.